This T cell receptor beta chain appears in the sequencing data of a study of CD8 T cells in ankylosing spondylitis. Study results and caveats: Some of the motif variants had earlier been found in reactive arthritis patients' fluid and blood. Reported data indicate significant enrichment of disease-linked clones within matched ankylosing spondylitis synovial fluid. Roughly 8 highly homologous variants made up a TCR beta motif, and this motif appeared characteristic of ankylosing spondylitis blood.

There are 13 residues in the CDR3. A word on this clonotype: Its cognate antigen is unknown.

The authors made TCR beta libraries by quantitative 5'-RACE with molecular barcodes. TCRdb independently ran MiXCR on the 5' RACE reads; one entry per CDR3 protein. The data show tens of thousands of distinct CDR3 sequences, 10% seen once. The source is a male donor with ankylosing spondylitis or in good health (not recorded which). Sequences were obtained from blood, either unsorted or a sorted T cell fraction (not recorded which). This chain uses TRBV12-1 with TRBJ1-1; no check of the table's D call, TRBD1, against the DNA was made. TRBV12-1 is a recognized pseudogene. CDR3 nucleotide sequence: TGTGCCAGCAGCATCGACAGCAACACTGAAGCTTTCTTT. It is translated as CASSIDSNTEAFF.